These 32 T cell receptor beta chains were all obtained from the same sample, sequenced in a study of control samples from healthy donors and cancer patients. Only in-frame clones appear in the TCRdb table, and some are missing; sequencing was by immunoSEQ multiplex PCR. This sample has tens of thousands of clones, with around 83% found just once. Sample: PBMCs. Receptor source: a woman aged 40-49 years with lung cancer.

The chain joins TRBV5-5 to TRBJ1-6, with D possibly TRBD1 on 6 matching bases. This CDR3 region has 15 residues. CDR1 and CDR2 (germline): SGHKS, YYEKEE (reference sequence). V was cut by 4 bases and J by 7 bases, with 15 bases left in between. In nucleotides, the CDR3 is TGTGCCAGCAGCCCGCCCGGGGGCAGAAATTCACCCCTCCACTTT. It yields the protein CASSPPGGRNSPLHF.

The chain combines TRBV4-3 with TRBJ1-2, with 8 bases identical to TRBD1. Per the germline V gene, CDR1 is LGHNA and CDR2 is YSLEER. The J segment lost 0 bases and the V segment lost 0 bases, leaving 3 bases of the junction unmatched. The length of the CDR3 is 16 residues. The DNA for the CDR3 is TGCGCCAGCAGCCAAGATCTGACAGGGGCTAACTATGGCTACACCTTC. Its protein is CASSQDLTGANYGYTF.

The chain links TRBV2 to TRBJ2-7, with 8 positions matching TRBD1. The trim removed 4 bases at V and 6 bases at J, leaving 5 bases unmatched. Germline V gene lookup returns CDR1 SNHLY and CDR2 FYNNEI. This CDR3 has 13 amino acids. The CDR3 is CASSVTDRVEQYF. The CDR3 region has the DNA TGTGCCAGCAGTGTTACGGACAGGGTCGAGCAGTACTTC.

The V and J genes are TRBV5-5 and TRBJ1-1; D gene uncertain. V lost 2 bases and J 0 bases, leaving 5 bases between the germline ends. The CDR3 is 13 amino acids. Germline CDR1 reads SGHKS; CDR2 reads YYEKEE (reference sequence). The chain's CDR3 is CASSFSMNTEAFF. The CDR3 DNA follows: TGTGCCAGCAGCTTTTCCATGAACACTGAAGCTTTCTTT.

The chain is built from TRBV30 and TRBJ1-1, with a possible D match to TRBD1 (5 bases). Trimming removed 3 bases at V and 3 bases at J, with 17 bases between. Germline CDR1 GTSNPN, CDR2 SVGIG (reference sequence). The CDR3 totals 15 residues. Here the CDR3 reads CAWSSGRLRDTEAFF. The CDR3 DNA is TGTGCCTGGAGCTCGGGACGGCTGAGGGACACTGAAGCTTTCTTT. The full variable domain, rest sourced from reference TRBV30 and TRBJ1-1, is SQTIHQWPATLVQPVGSPLSLECTVEGTSNPNLYWYRQAAGRGLQLLFYSVGIGQISSEVPQNLSASRPQDRQFILSSKKLLLSDSGFYLCAWSSGRLRDTEAFFGQGTRLTVV.

Only one count was recorded for this clone. The genes are TRBV18 and TRBJ1-6; D is unresolved. The V gene's germline CDR1 is KGHSH and CDR2 LQKENI. The CDR3 is made up of 13 amino acids. V lost 6 bases, J lost 9 bases, and 12 bases lay in between. CDR3 in DNA: TGTGCCAGCTCGCCCGAGACGAGTTCACCCCTCCACTTT. Translated, it gives CASSPETSSPLHF. The full variable domain, its missing parts supplied by reference TRBV18 and TRBJ1-6, is NAGVMQNPRHLVRRRGQEARLRCSPMKGHSHVYWYRQLPEEGLKFMVYLQKENIIDESGMPKERFSAEFPKEGPSILRIQQVVRGDSAAYFCASSPETSSPLHFGNGTRLTVT.

The chain joins TRBV7-9 to TRBJ1-1, with no clear D. The CDR3 loop spans 15 amino acids. Germline CDR1 and CDR2: SEHNR and FQNEAQ (reference sequence). V gave up 2 bases and J gave up 0 bases, with 10 bases separating them. The CDR3 sequence is CASSLRQVMNTEAFF. The CDR3 DNA reads TGTGCCAGCAGCTTAAGACAAGTTATGAACACTGAAGCTTTCTTT.

This chain links TRBV24-1 with TRBJ2-2; D is perhaps TRBD1 (6 bases). This CDR3 comprises 15 residues. Trimming left V 5 bases short and J 6 bases short, with 15 bases between. The germline CDR1 and CDR2 sequences are KGHDR and SFDVKD. Here the CDR3 DNA reads TGTGCCACCAGTGGCCGGGACATGGGCCCCGGGGAGCTGTTTTTT. Amino acid sequence: CATSGRDMGPGELFF.

The chain joins TRBV7-3 to TRBJ1-4; 7 nucleotides match TRBD1. The CDR3 has 15 amino acids. V gave up 0 bases and J gave up 5 bases; unmatched junction bases: 3. Per germline, CDR1 SGHTA and CDR2 FQGTGA. This CDR3 reads CASSLTGGANEKLFF. The CDR3 DNA sequence: TGTGCCAGCAGCTTAACAGGGGGCGCGAATGAAAAACTGTTTTTT.

The chain couples TRBV4-3 to TRBJ2-6, with D possibly TRBD1 on 6 matching bases. This CDR3 comprises 16 residues. Germline lookup yields CDR1 LGHNA and CDR2 YSLEER. V gave up 0 bases and J gave up 4 bases, with 10 bases separating them. The CDR3 DNA follows: TGCGCCAGCAGCCAAGATATGGGGGCAGGGGCCAACGTCCTGACTTTC. As protein: CASSQDMGAGANVLTF.

The sample holds a few counts of this clone. The chain combines TRBV19 with TRBJ1-5, with 10 positions matching TRBD1. The CDR3 spans 15 residues. Germline CDR1 reads LNHDA; CDR2 reads SQIVND (reference sequence). V gave up 5 bases and J gave up 0 bases; unmatched junction bases: 1. The CDR3 here is CASSWDRGSNQPQHF. The DNA of the CDR3 is TGTGCCAGTAGTTGGGACAGGGGTAGCAATCAGCCCCAGCATTTT. Using reference TRBV19 and TRBJ1-5 for the parts outside the CDR3, the full variable domain is DGGITQSPKYLFRKEGQNVTLSCEQNLNHDAMYWYRQDPGQGLRLIYYSQIVNDFQKGDIAEGYSVSREKKESFPLTVTSAQKNPTAFYLCASSWDRGSNQPQHFGDGTRLSIL.

This rearrangement joins TRBV18 to TRBJ2-7, with TRBD1 as a possible D gene (6 bases). From germline, CDR1 is KGHSH and CDR2 LQKENI. The germline V and J ends were trimmed by 3 bases and 5 bases, with 14 bases remaining between them. The CDR3 sequence is 14 residues long. The CDR3 DNA reads TGTGCCAGCTCACCTAGGACAGAATTTAACGAGCAGTACTTC. Its translation: CASSPRTEFNEQYF.

The rearrangement uses TRBV19 and TRBJ2-2; D perhaps matches TRBD2 (5 bases). This CDR3 comprises 13 residues. Germline CDR1 and CDR2: LNHDA and SQIVND (reference sequence). The ends were cut back, 6 bases at V and 7 bases at J, with 12 bases in the middle. The CDR3 sequence is CASRSREGGELFF. CDR3 sequence (DNA): TGTGCCAGTAGATCCCGGGAAGGCGGGGAGCTGTTTTTT.

The chain combines TRBV25-1 with TRBJ1-6, with a tentative D call TRBD1 (6 bases). The V end lost 6 bases, the J end lost 4 bases, and 13 bases lay between the germline ends. The CDR3 contains 15 residues. CDR1 and CDR2 (germline): MGHDK, SYGVNS. The DNA of the CDR3 is TGTGCCAGCAGGGACAGAGCAACATATAATTCACCCCTCCACTTT. This encodes CASRDRATYNSPLHF.

This clone was detected a few times. The chain has TRBV27 and TRBJ2-7, with D perhaps TRBD1 (6 bases). V lost 6 bases, J lost 2 bases, and 14 bases lay in between. CDR1 is MNHEY, CDR2 SMNVEV, per germline (reference sequence). This CDR3 spans 14 amino acids. The CDR3 reads CASRVTGGAYEQYF. For the CDR3, the DNA is TGTGCCAGCAGAGTGACAGGTGGGGCCTACGAGCAGTACTTC.

The chain couples TRBV5-1 to TRBJ1-3; D may be TRBD1 (6 bases). From germline, CDR1 is SGHRS and CDR2 YFSETQ. Trimming left V 4 bases short and J 4 bases short, with 9 bases between. This CDR3 has 13 amino acids. CDR3 nucleotide sequence: TGCGCCAGCAGCGGGACAAACGGAAACACCATATATTTT. Residues: CASSGTNGNTIYF.

The genes are TRBV28 and TRBJ1-5; the D is unclear. V lost 2 bases, J lost 7 bases, and 9 bases lay in between. The germline V gene has CDR1 MDHEN and CDR2 SYDVKM. The CDR3 is 13 amino acids. For the CDR3, the DNA is TGTGCCAGCAGTTTAAGTCGGTGGCAGCCCCAGCATTTT. This sequence encodes CASSLSRWQPQHF. The complete variable domain, with remaining parts taken from reference TRBV28 and TRBJ1-5, reads DVKVTQSSRYLVKRTGEKVFLECVQDMDHENMFWYRQDPGLGLRLIYFSYDVKMKEKGDIPEGYSVSREKKERFSLILESASTNQTSMYLCASSLSRWQPQHFGDGTRLSIL.

V usage is TRBV6-5 and J usage is TRBJ2-3; D uncertain. V lost 8 bases, J lost 3 bases, and 12 bases lay in between. This CDR3 contains 13 residues. CDR1 is MNHEY and CDR2 is SVGAGI in the germline V gene. The CDR3 bases are TGTGCCAGCCGGGCTCTGTGGACAGATACGCAGTATTTT. Translating gives CASRALWTDTQYF.

The V gene is TRBV5-6, the J gene TRBJ1-1; D gene unclear. Looked up from germline, CDR1 is SGHDT and CDR2 is YYEEEE. This CDR3 contains 14 residues. The ends were cut back, 1 base at V and 0 bases at J, with 7 bases in the middle. Here the CDR3 reads CASSLKQMNTEAFF. The CDR3 coding sequence is TGTGCCAGCAGCTTGAAACAGATGAACACTGAAGCTTTCTTT.

The chain has TRBV30 and TRBJ1-5, with 8 bases lining up with TRBD1. CDR3 length equals 14 residues. Germline-derived CDR1 and CDR2 are GTSNPN and SVGIG (reference sequence). V trimming: 3 bases; J trimming: 7 bases; junction bases outside the gene matches: 8. CDR3 bases: TGTGCCTGGAGCATCGACAGGGGCCACCAGCCCCAGCATTTT. As protein: CAWSIDRGHQPQHF.

This rearrangement joins TRBV5-6 to TRBJ2-7; perhaps TRBD2 as D (6 bases). CDR3 length: 12 amino acids. Germline V lookup: CDR1 SGHDT, CDR2 YYEEEE. V lost 2 bases and J 7 bases, leaving 10 bases between the germline ends. CDR3 loop: CASSFGTREQYF. CDR3 DNA sequence: TGTGCCAGCAGCTTCGGGACTCGGGAGCAGTACTTC.

The DNA for the CDR3 is TGCGCCAGCAGCCAAGATCGAAGTATCTACGAGCAGTACTTC. This encodes CASSQDRSIYEQYF. The chain employs TRBV4-1 and TRBJ2-7; D unclear. V lost 0 bases and J 3 bases, leaving 9 bases between the germline ends. The CDR3 loop spans 14 amino acids. The V gene's germline CDR1 is MGHRA and CDR2 YSYEKL.

The CDR3 reads CATRGFQETQYF. For the CDR3, the DNA is TGTGCCACCCGGGGGTTCCAAGAGACCCAGTACTTC. The chain combines TRBV28 with TRBJ2-5; maybe TRBD2 (6 bases). CDR1 and CDR2 from the germline V gene are MDHEN and SYDVKM. The CDR3 contains 12 residues. The V end lost 10 bases, the J end lost 1 base, and 10 bases lay between the germline ends.

V and J are TRBV7-9 and TRBJ1-2; D unclear. Germline CDR1 reads SEHNR; CDR2 reads FQNEAQ (reference sequence). Trimming shortened V by 5 bases and J by 5 bases, and 21 bases separated the two germline ends. This CDR3 has 16 amino acids. The CDR3 nucleotides read TGTGCCAGCAGCACGGGTGGGGAGGCAGCGACTTATGGCTACACCTTC. This encodes CASSTGGEAATYGYTF.

This chain links TRBV3-1 (or the pseudogene TRBV3-2) with TRBJ1-2, with TRBD1 identical over 7 bases. The CDR3 runs 14 residues. Germline V gives CDR1 LGHDT, CDR2 YNNKEL (reference sequence). The trim removed 3 bases at V and 3 bases at J, leaving 4 bases unmatched. CDR3 region: CASSQIDRDYGYTF. The CDR3 nucleotides read TGTGCCAGCAGCCAGATCGACAGGGACTATGGCTACACCTTC.

This chain joins TRBV6-2 or TRBV6-3 and TRBJ1-1; 10 positions agree with TRBD1. This CDR3 region has 15 residues. The trim removed 6 bases at V and 5 bases at J, leaving 9 bases unmatched. CDR1 MNHEY and CDR2 SVGEGT come from the germline V gene. Written as DNA, the CDR3 is TGTGCCAGCAGCCCGAGACAGGGGGCGACTACTGAAGCTTTCTTT. Translated: CASSPRQGATTEAFF.

This chain joins TRBV2 and TRBJ2-1; a possible D gene is TRBD1 (5 bases). Trimming took off 6 bases at V and 2 bases at J, with 5 bases between the two ends. This CDR3 is built from 12 residues. Looked up from germline, CDR1 is SNHLY and CDR2 is FYNNEI. As DNA, the CDR3 is TGTGCCAGCAGGGACACCTACAATGAGCAGTTCTTC. This encodes CASRDTYNEQFF.

This clone was seen more than once but under ten times. The J gene is TRBJ1-1, the V gene TRBV29-1; D not resolved. Trimming removed 7 bases from V and 6 bases from J, with 15 bases in between. From germline, CDR1 is SQVTM and CDR2 ANQGSEA. The CDR3 contains 12 residues. CDR3 loop: CSALEPAAEAFF. The CDR3 bases are TGCAGCGCCCTGGAACCTGCGGCTGAAGCTTTCTTT.

J is TRBJ1-1 and V is TRBV5-8; 9 nucleotides match TRBD1. Germline V gene data show CDR1 as SGHTS and CDR2 as YDEGEE. V gave up 2 bases and J gave up 7 bases; unmatched junction bases: 6. The CDR3 has 14 residues. CDR3 nucleotides: TGTGCCAGCAGCTTCGGGACAGGGCGGATTGAAGCTTTCTTT. Amino acid sequence: CASSFGTGRIEAFF. The full variable domain, rest sourced from reference TRBV5-8 and TRBJ1-1, is EAGVTQSPTHLIKTRGQQATLRCSPISGHTSVYWYQQALGLGLQFLLWYDEGEERNRGNFPPRFSGRQFPNYSSELNVNALELEDSALYLCASSFGTGRIEAFFGQGTRLTVV.

This clone has just one count. The chain combines TRBV9 with TRBJ1-6; D ambiguous. V was pared by 4 bases and J by 7 bases, with 9 bases between. This CDR3 region has 13 residues. Per the germline V gene, CDR1 is SGDLS and CDR2 is YYNGEE. CDR3 in amino acids: CASSLKANSPLHF. In nucleotides, the CDR3 is TGTGCCAGCAGCCTTAAAGCGAATTCACCCCTCCACTTT.

V is TRBV2 and J is TRBJ1-2; D possibly corresponds to TRBD1 (5 bases). The length of the CDR3 is 12 residues. V gave up 3 bases and J gave up 4 bases, with 6 bases separating them. Germline CDR1 and CDR2: SNHLY and FYNNEI. The CDR3 is CASSDDSYGYTF. CDR3 in DNA: TGTGCCAGCAGTGACGACAGCTATGGCTACACCTTC.

V is TRBV9 and J is TRBJ2-1; 7 nucleotides agree with TRBD1. V lost 0 bases, J lost 2 bases, and 2 bases stayed unmatched. Germline V gene sequence: CDR1 SGDLS, CDR2 YYNGEE. This CDR3 spans 15 amino acids. Here the CDR3 reads CASSVEGAPYNEQFF. As DNA, the CDR3 is TGTGCCAGCAGCGTAGAGGGGGCCCCCTACAATGAGCAGTTCTTC.